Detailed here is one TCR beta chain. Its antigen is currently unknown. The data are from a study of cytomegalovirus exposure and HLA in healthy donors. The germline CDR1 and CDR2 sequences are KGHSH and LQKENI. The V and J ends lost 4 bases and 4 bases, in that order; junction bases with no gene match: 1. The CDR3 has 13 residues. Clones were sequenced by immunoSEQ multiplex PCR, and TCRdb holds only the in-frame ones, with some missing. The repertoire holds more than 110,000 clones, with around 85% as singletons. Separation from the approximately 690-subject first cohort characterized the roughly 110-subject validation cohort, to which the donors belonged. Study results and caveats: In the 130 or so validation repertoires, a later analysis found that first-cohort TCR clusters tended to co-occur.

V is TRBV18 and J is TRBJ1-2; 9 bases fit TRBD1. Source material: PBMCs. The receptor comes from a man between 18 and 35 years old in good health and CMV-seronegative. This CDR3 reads CASSRDRAYGYTF. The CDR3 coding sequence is TGTGCCAGCTCACGGGACAGGGCCTATGGCTACACCTTC.